This T cell receptor (beta chain) was identified during a study of cytomegalovirus exposure and HLA in healthy donors. Study conclusions and caveats: Reportedly, fewer N-insertions than the roughly 690-donor mean appeared in an Asian-associated ancestry cluster in a later analysis. Most TCR beta V segments were productive about 90% or about 30% of the time in an earlier analysis.

The PCR ran on 60 Vbeta and 13 Jbeta primers. TCRdb's table, derived via immunoSEQ multiplex PCR, lists solely in-frame clones and lacks some. The data hold about 140,000 clones, with about 75% observed a single time. Germline V gene data show CDR1 as SGDLS and CDR2 as YYNGEE. V gave up 0 bases and J gave up 3 bases, with 12 bases separating them. The CDR3 has 15 residues. As regards this clone: The antigen remains unidentified.

This chain uses TRBV9 with TRBJ1-2; maybe TRBD1 (5 bases). The receptor was derived from a man younger than 35 in good health and CMV-seropositive. What was sequenced was PBMCs. The CDR3 DNA reads TGTGCCAGCAGCGTAGAGGCAGGGCCCTACTATGGCTACACCTTC. Translation: CASSVEAGPYYGYTF.